The 3 T cell receptor beta chains reported below all come from one sample, sequenced in a study of Graves' ophthalmopathy and Graves' hyperthyroidism. Amplifying from RNA transcripts, the study obtained TCR beta CDR3 regions. The authors performed first-round RT-PCR with HTBI primers and then a second-round multiplex PCR. TCRdb re-analysed the multiplex PCR reads in MiXCR, keeping a single row per CDR3 protein. This sample has approximately 160,000 distinct CDR3 sequences, with about two fifths found just once. Sequencing was done on a sample of peripheral blood. These receptors originate from a man aged 25 to 45 with Graves' ophthalmopathy.

The rearrangement links TRBV19 to TRBJ2-7; D tentatively reads TRBD1 or TRBD2 (5 bases each). Germline-derived CDR1 and CDR2 are LNHDA and SQIVND (reference sequence). The CDR3 loop spans 15 amino acids. V was trimmed by 1 base and J by 3 bases, leaving 13 bases between them. The CDR3 sequence: CASSIGGDRYYEQYF. As DNA, the CDR3 is TGTGCCAGTAGTATAGGAGGGGACCGCTACTACGAGCAGTACTTC.

The table lists this clonotype with many counts. The chain joins TRBV30 to TRBJ2-7, with 11 bases matching TRBD2. The CDR3 spans 14 residues. The germline V gene has CDR1 GTSNPN and CDR2 SVGIG (reference sequence). J gave up 3 bases and V 5 bases, and 6 bases lay outside the gene matches. This CDR3 is CAWGATSGSYEQYF. The CDR3 DNA reads TGTGCCTGGGGGGCCACTAGCGGGAGCTACGAGCAGTACTTC.

The chain links TRBV30 to TRBJ1-1; no clear D gene. The CDR3 length is 14 residues. V lost 3 bases, J lost 0 bases, and 11 bases lay in between. In germline, CDR1 is GTSNPN, CDR2 SVGIG (reference sequence). The CDR3 is CAWRFGDLNTEAFF. The CDR3 bases are TGTGCCTGGAGGTTTGGAGACCTGAACACTGAAGCTTTCTTT.